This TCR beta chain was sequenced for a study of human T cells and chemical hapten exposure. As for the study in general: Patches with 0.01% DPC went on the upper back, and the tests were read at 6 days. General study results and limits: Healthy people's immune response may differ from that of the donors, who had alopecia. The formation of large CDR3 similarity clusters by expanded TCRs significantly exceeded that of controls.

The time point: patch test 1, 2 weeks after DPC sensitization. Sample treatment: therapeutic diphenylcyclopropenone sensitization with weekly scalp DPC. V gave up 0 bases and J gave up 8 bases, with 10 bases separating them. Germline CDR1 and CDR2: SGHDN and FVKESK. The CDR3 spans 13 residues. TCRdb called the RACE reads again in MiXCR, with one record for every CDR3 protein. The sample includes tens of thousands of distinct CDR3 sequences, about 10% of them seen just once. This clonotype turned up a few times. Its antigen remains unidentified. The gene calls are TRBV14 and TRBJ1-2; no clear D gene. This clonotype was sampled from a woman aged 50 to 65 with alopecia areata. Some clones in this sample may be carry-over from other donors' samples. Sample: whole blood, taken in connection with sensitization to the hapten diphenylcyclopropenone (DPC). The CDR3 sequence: CASSQDTSWGYTF. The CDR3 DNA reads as TGTGCCAGCAGCCAAGATACCAGTTGGGGCTACACCTTC.